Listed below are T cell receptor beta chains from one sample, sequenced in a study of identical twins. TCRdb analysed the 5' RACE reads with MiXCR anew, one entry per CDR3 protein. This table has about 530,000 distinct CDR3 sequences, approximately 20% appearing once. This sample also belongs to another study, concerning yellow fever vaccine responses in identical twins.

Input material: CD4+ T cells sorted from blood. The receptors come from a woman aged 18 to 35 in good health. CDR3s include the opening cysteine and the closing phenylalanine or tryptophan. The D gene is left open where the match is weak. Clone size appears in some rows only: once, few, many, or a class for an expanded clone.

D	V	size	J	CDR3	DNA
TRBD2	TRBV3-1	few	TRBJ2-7	CASSQGGISGEQYF	TGTGCCAGCAGCCAGGGAGGGATCTCCGGCGAGCAGTACTTC
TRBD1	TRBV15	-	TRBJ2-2	CATSRGGTGNTGELFF	TGTGCCACCAGCAGAGGGGGGACAGGGAACACCGGGGAGCTGTTTTTT
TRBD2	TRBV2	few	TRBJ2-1	CASTSGFSYNEQFF	TGTGCCAGTACTAGCGGTTTTTCCTACAATGAGCAGTTCTTC
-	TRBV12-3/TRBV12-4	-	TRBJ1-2	CASSIPPGDYGYTF	TGTGCCAGCAGTATACCACCGGGAGACTATGGCTACACCTTC
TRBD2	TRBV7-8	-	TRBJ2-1	CASRFSSGTYNEQFF	TGTGCCAGCAGGTTCTCTAGCGGTACTTACAATGAGCAGTTCTTC
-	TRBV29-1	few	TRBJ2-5	CSVVALSETQYF	TGCAGCGTTGTAGCTCTGAGCGAGACCCAGTACTTC
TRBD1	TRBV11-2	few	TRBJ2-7	CASSSRDRDVYEQYF	TGTGCCAGCAGCTCCCGGGACAGGGATGTTTACGAGCAGTACTTC
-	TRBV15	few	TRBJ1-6	CATRGWREDSPLHF	TGTGCCACCAGAGGATGGAGGGAAGATTCACCCCTCCACTTT
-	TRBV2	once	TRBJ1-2	CASSEPGEGYTF	TGTGCCAGCAGTGAACCAGGGGAAGGCTACACCTTC
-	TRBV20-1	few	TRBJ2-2	CSARDPKVPGGELFF	TGCAGTGCTAGAGATCCCAAGGTCCCAGGGGGGGAGCTGTTTTTT
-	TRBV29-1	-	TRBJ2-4	CSVAGRGKNIQYF	TGCAGCGTTGCGGGACGGGGGAAAAACATTCAGTACTTC
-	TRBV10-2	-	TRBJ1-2	CASIGQLYGYTF	TGCGCCAGCATTGGACAGCTCTATGGCTACACCTTC
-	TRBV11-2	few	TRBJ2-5	CASSWGTIPQETQYF	TGTGCCAGCAGCTGGGGGACAATACCCCAAGAGACCCAGTACTTC
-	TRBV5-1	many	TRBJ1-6	CASSLDPGSGNSPLHF	TGCGCCAGCAGCTTGGATCCAGGGAGTGGCAATTCACCCCTCCACTTT
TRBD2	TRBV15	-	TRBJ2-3	CATGLSGGTDTQYF	TGTGCCACTGGGTTGTCGGGGGGAACAGATACGCAGTATTTT
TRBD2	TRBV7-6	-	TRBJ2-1	CASSSDYAQRGVYNEQFF	TGTGCCAGCAGCTCCGATTACGCCCAGCGGGGGGTATACAATGAGCAGTTCTTC
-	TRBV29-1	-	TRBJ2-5	CSGAGSPQETQYF	TGCAGCGGGGCGGGCAGCCCCCAAGAGACCCAGTACTTC
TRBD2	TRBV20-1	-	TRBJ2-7	CSAVGLAGLTLSYEQYF	TGCAGTGCTGTGGGACTAGCGGGTTTGACCCTCTCCTACGAGCAGTACTTC
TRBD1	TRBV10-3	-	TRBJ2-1	CAIRGGQYNEQFF	TGTGCCATCAGAGGGGGACAGTACAATGAGCAGTTCTTC
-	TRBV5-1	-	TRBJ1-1	CASSFRSGDTEAFF	TGCGCCAGCAGCTTCAGGTCCGGGGACACTGAAGCTTTCTTT
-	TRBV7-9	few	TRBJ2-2	CASSPRGTGNTGELFF	TGTGCCAGCAGCCCACGTGGTACAGGGAACACCGGGGAGCTGTTTTTT
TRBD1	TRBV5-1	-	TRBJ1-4	CASSLGDRTGIEKLFF	TGCGCCAGCAGCTTGGGGGACCGGACAGGGATTGAAAAACTGTTTTTT
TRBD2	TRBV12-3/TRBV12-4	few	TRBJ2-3	CASSRAGTSGTDTQYF	TGTGCCAGCAGTCGGGCTGGGACTAGCGGAACAGATACGCAGTATTTT
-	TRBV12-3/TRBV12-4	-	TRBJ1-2	CASSFPTGYGYTF	TGTGCCAGCAGTTTCCCCACAGGGTATGGCTACACCTTC
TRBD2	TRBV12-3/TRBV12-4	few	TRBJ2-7	CASSGTSLEQYF	TGTGCCAGCAGTGGGACTAGCCTAGAGCAGTACTTC
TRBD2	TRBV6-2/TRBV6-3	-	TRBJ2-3	CASSSNGGATDTQYF	TGTGCCAGCAGTTCCAACGGGGGGGCAACAGATACGCAGTATTTT
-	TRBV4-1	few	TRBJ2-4	CASSQVGLAKNIQYF	TGCGCCAGCAGCCAAGTTGGTCTAGCCAAAAACATTCAGTACTTC
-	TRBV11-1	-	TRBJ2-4	CASSLTTGTRGAKNIQYF	TGTGCCAGCAGCTTAACGACAGGCACCAGAGGGGCCAAAAACATTCAGTACTTC
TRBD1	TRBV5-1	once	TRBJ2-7	CASRQTGGNLYEQYF	TGCGCCAGCAGACAAACAGGGGGCAACCTTTACGAGCAGTACTTC
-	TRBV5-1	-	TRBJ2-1	CASSLRAAMNNEQFF	TGCGCCAGCAGCTTGAGGGCCGCAATGAACAATGAGCAGTTCTTC
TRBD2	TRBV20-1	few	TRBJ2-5	CSAGGVGLAGGPPETQYF	TGCAGTGCCGGTGGGGTTGGACTAGCGGGAGGGCCTCCAGAGACCCAGTACTTC
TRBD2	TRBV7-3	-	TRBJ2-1	CASSSSSGSVGEQFF	TGTGCCAGCAGCTCCTCTAGCGGGAGTGTCGGTGAGCAGTTCTTC
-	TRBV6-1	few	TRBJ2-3	CASTRTGQYTDTQYF	TGTGCCAGCACCAGAACAGGGCAGTACACAGATACGCAGTATTTT
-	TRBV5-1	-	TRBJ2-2	CATRRGDTGELFF	TGCGCCACCCGTAGGGGGGACACCGGGGAGCTGTTTTTT
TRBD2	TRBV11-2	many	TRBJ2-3	CASSFASGPLSDTQYF	TGTGCCAGCAGCTTCGCTAGCGGGCCCCTTTCAGATACGCAGTATTTT
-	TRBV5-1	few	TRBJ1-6	CASSLTGQINSPLHF	TGCGCCAGCAGCTTGACGGGACAAATCAATTCACCCCTCCACTTT
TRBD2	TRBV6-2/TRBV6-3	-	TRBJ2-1	CASSPGGAGSYNEQFF	TGTGCCAGCAGCCCGGGAGGGGCGGGCTCCTACAATGAGCAGTTCTTC
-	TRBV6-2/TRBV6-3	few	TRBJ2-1	CASSYWGGSSSYNEQFF	TGTGCCAGCAGTTACTGGGGCGGGTCAAGCTCCTACAATGAGCAGTTCTTC
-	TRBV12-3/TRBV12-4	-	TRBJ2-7	CASKGPGNYEQYF	TGTGCCAGCAAAGGGCCAGGAAACTACGAGCAGTACTTC
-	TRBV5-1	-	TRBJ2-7	CASSEQTSDLSYEQYF	TGCGCCAGCAGCGAGCAGACTAGTGATCTTTCCTACGAGCAGTACTTC
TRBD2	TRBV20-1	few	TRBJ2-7	CSARDPRTSGSYEQYF	TGCAGTGCTAGAGATCCCCGGACTAGCGGCTCCTACGAGCAGTACTTC
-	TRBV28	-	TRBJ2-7	CASSFPTGNSYEQYF	TGTGCCAGCAGTTTCCCGACAGGTAATTCCTACGAGCAGTACTTC
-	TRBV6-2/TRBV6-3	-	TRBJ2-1	CASSFSRDSRYNEQFF	TGTGCCAGCAGTTTTAGCCGGGACTCCCGGTACAATGAGCAGTTCTTC
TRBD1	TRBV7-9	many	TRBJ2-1	CASSYPGQGAVNEQFF	TGTGCCAGCAGCTACCCGGGACAGGGGGCCGTTAATGAGCAGTTCTTC
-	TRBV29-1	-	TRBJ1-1	CSVIPGHITEAFF	TGCAGCGTTATACCGGGACACATCACTGAAGCTTTCTTT
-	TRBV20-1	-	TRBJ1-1	CSARDRRGLNTEAFF	TGCAGTGCTAGAGATCGGCGGGGTTTGAACACTGAAGCTTTCTTT
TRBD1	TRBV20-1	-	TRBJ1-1	CSARAVTGGDTEAFF	TGCAGTGCTAGAGCCGTGACAGGGGGAGACACTGAAGCTTTCTTT
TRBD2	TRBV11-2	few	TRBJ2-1	CASSLKGTSGRAFREQFF	TGTGCCAGCAGCTTAAAGGGGACTAGCGGGAGGGCCTTTCGGGAGCAGTTCTTC
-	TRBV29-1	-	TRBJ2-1	CSVAGPSTNEQFF	TGCAGCGTTGCCGGACCATCGACTAATGAGCAGTTCTTC
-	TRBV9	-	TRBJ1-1	CASSPKQEVVTEAFF	TGTGCCAGCAGCCCGAAACAGGAGGTCGTCACTGAAGCTTTCTTT
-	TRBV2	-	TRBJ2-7	CAGRHEASYEQYF	TGTGCCGGTCGTCACGAAGCTTCCTACGAGCAGTACTTC
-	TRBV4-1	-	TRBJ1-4	CASSQEGHLGEKLFF	TGCGCCAGCAGCCAAGAGGGACACCTTGGGGAAAAACTGTTTTTT
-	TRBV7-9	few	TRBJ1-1	CASSQDTNTEAFF	TGTGCCAGCAGCCAAGATACAAACACTGAAGCTTTCTTT
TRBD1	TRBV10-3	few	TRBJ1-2	CAIRPTGGYGYTF	TGTGCCATCAGACCGACAGGGGGCTATGGCTACACCTTC
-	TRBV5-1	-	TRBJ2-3	CASRMTDTQYF	TGTGCCAGCAGAATGACGGATACGCAGTATTTT
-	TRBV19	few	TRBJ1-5	CASSWQATGYSNQPQHF	TGTGCCAGTAGTTGGCAAGCCACAGGGTATAGCAATCAGCCCCAGCATTTT
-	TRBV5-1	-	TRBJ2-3	CASSLVGVAYTDTQYF	TGCGCCAGCAGCTTGGTTGGGGTGGCTTACACAGATACGCAGTATTTT
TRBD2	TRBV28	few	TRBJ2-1	CASSHTRTSGRGSYNEQFF	TGTGCCAGCAGCCATACGAGGACTAGCGGGAGAGGATCCTACAATGAGCAGTTCTTC